This T cell receptor (beta chain) was captured in a study of OX40 agonist ivuxolimab in advanced cancers. General study findings and limits: What antigens the expanded peripheral T cells recognized was never established. Compared with CD4+, CD8+ T cells on average had more expanded clones.

To note about this clone: Its antigen is unidentified.

TCRdb's copy holds only in-frame clones and misses some; the assay was immunoSEQ multiplex PCR. The sample shows 50,000 to 70,000 clones, approximately 90% of them seen only once. The V gene's germline CDR1 is SGHNT and CDR2 YYREEE (reference sequence). The CDR3 loop spans 13 amino acids. Trimming took off 2 bases at V and 2 bases at J, with 8 bases between the two ends. J is TRBJ2-7 and V is TRBV5-4; the D gene could be TRBD1 or TRBD2 (5 bases each). The sample consisted of CD4+ or CD8+ T cells sorted from blood, taken in a trial of the OX40 agonist ivuxolimab. The origin of this receptor is an adult with an advanced solid tumor such as melanoma, head and neck, liver or kidney cancer. The CDR3 loop is CASSFGATYEQYF. In DNA form, the CDR3 reads TGTGCCAGCAGCTTCGGGGCCACCTACGAGCAGTACTTC.